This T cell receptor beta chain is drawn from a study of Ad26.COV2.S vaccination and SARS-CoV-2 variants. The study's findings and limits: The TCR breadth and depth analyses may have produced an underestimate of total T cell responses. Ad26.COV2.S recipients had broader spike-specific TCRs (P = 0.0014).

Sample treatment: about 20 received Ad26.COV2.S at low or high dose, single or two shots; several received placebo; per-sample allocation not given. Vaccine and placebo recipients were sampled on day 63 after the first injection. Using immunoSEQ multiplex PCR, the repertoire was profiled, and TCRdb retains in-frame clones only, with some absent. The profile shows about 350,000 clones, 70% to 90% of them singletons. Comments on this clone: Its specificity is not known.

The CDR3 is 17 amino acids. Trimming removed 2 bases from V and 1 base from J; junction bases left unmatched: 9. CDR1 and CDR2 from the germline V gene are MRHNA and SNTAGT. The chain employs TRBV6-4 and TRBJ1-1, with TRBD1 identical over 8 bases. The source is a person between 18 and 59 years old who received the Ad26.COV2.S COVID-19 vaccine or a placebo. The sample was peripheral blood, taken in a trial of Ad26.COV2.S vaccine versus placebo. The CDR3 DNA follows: TGTGCCAGCAGTGACCCGGCCCCCAGGGGGCGGAACACTGAAGCTTTCTTT. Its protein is CASSDPAPRGRNTEAFF.